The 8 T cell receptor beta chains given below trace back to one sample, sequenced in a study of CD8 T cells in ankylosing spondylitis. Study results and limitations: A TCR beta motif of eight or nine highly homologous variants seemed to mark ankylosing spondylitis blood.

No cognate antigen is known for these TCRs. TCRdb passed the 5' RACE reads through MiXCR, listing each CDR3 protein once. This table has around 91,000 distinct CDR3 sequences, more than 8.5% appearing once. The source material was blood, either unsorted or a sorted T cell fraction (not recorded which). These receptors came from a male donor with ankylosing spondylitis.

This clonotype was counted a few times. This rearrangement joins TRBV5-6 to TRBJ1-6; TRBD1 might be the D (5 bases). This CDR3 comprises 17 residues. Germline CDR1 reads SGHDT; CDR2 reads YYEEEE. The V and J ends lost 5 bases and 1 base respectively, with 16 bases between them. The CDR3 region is CASRPRGARSYNSPLHF. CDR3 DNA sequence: TGTGCCAGCAGGCCCCGGGGCGCGAGATCCTATAATTCACCCCTCCACTTT.

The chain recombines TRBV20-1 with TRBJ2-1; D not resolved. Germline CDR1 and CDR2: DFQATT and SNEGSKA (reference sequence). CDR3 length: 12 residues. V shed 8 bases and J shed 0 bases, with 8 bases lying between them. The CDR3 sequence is CSYRSSYNEQFF. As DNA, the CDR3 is TGCAGTTATAGATCCTCCTACAATGAGCAGTTCTTC.

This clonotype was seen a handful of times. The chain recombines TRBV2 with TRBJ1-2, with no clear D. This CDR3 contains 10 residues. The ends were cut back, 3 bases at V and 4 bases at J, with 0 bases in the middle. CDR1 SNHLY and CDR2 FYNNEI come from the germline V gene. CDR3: CASSDYGYTF. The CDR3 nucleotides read TGTGCCAGCAGTGACTATGGCTACACCTTC.

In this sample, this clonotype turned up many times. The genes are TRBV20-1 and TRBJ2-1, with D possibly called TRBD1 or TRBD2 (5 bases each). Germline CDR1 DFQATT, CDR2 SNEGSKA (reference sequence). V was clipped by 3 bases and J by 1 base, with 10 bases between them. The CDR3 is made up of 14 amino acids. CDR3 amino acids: CSARGVRSYNEQFF. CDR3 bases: TGCAGTGCTAGGGGGGTTAGATCCTACAATGAGCAGTTCTTC.

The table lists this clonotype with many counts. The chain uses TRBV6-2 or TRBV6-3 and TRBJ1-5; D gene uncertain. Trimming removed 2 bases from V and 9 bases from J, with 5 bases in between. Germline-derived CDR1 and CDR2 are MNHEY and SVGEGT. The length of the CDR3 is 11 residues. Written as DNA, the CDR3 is TGTGCCAGCAGTTACGGAGGGCCCCAGCATTTT. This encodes CASSYGGPQHF.

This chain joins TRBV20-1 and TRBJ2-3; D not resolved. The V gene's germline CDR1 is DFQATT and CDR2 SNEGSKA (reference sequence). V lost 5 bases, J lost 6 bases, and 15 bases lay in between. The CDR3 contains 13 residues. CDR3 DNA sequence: TGCAGTGCTCCTCCGGTAGAAGAGGATACGCAGTATTTT. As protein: CSAPPVEEDTQYF.

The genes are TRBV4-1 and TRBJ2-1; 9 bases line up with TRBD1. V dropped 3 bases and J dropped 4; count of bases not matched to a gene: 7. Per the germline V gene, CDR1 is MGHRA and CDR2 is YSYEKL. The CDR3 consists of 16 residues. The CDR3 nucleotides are TGCGCCAGCAGCCAGATTGGGACAGGGCTTTACAATGAGCAGTTCTTC. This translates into CASSQIGTGLYNEQFF.

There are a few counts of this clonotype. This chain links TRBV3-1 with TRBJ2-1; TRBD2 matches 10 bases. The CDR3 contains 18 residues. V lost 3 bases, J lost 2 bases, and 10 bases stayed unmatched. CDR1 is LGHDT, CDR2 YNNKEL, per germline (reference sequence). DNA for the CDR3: TGTGCCAGCAGCCACCCTCTCCGCGGGACTAGCGCCTACAATGAGCAGTTCTTC. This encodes CASSHPLRGTSAYNEQFF.